Presented here are 21 T cell receptor beta chains from one specimen sequenced in a study of blood T cell repertoires in COVID-19. Repertoires were generated with immunoSEQ multiplex PCR, while TCRdb's copy carries only in-frame clones and drops some. The data hold roughly 340,000 clones, with 85% to 90% observed a single time. Sequencing was performed on PBMCs or T cells enriched from blood (not recorded which). The origin of the receptors is a young man who had recovered from COVID-19.

This clone came up once. The genes are TRBV5-1 and TRBJ2-6; 9 nucleotides align to TRBD1. V dropped 4 bases and J dropped 2; count of bases not matched to a gene: 1. Germline CDR1 reads SGHRS; CDR2 reads YFSETQ. The CDR3 runs 15 residues. Here the CDR3 reads CASSRTGAGANVLTF. Written as DNA, the CDR3 is TGCGCCAGCAGCAGGACAGGGGCTGGGGCCAACGTCCTGACTTTC. Complete variable domain (other parts from reference TRBV5-1 and TRBJ2-6): KAGVTQTPRYLIKTRGQQVTLSCSPISGHRSVSWYQQTPGQGLQFLFEYFSETQRNKGNFPGRFSGRQFSNSRSEMNVSTLELGDSALYLCASSRTGAGANVLTFGAGSRLTVL.

J is TRBJ1-5 and V is TRBV5-3, with D possibly TRBD1 on 6 matching bases. TRBV5-3 is given ORF status, its function remaining uncertain. The CDR3 has 14 residues. Trimming shortened V by 3 bases and J by 4 bases, and 11 bases separated the two germline ends. DNA for the CDR3: TGTGCCAGAAGCTCCCACAGGGTAAATCAGCCCCAGCATTTT. It specifies CARSSHRVNQPQHF.

The V call is TRBV4-1, the J call TRBJ1-5, with TRBD1 as a possible D gene (6 bases). V was shortened by 1 base and J by 9 bases, with 16 bases between the two germline ends. This CDR3 contains 15 residues. Looked up from germline, CDR1 is MGHRA and CDR2 is YSYEKL. Here the CDR3 DNA reads TGCGCCAGCAGCCAAGCGGACAGTGTTTCCGGGCCCCAGCATTTT. Protein product: CASSQADSVSGPQHF.

The chain combines TRBV4-3 with TRBJ1-2; possibly TRBD1 for D (5 bases). With 0 bases removed from V and 6 bases from J, the gap between germline ends came to 14 bases. CDR1 is LGHNA and CDR2 is YSLEER in the germline V gene. CDR3 size: 15 residues. CDR3 sequence (DNA): TGCGCCAGCAGCCAAGATTATCGAGACAGCAATGGCTACACCTTC. Translation: CASSQDYRDSNGYTF.

This clone was found a few times. The CDR3 DNA is TGTGCCAGCAGACGGCAGACTAGCGGGAGATACAATGAGCAGTTCTTC. Amino acid sequence: CASRRQTSGRYNEQFF. The gene calls are TRBV27 and TRBJ2-1; TRBD2 matches at 12 bases. Germline V CDR1 and CDR2: MNHEY, SMNVEV (reference sequence). The trim removed 6 bases at V and 4 bases at J, leaving 7 bases unmatched. The CDR3 length is 16 residues.

V and J are TRBV18 and TRBJ2-1; 7 bases fit TRBD1. Germline loops: CDR1 KGHSH, CDR2 LQKENI. The CDR3 sequence is 16 residues long. J lost 4 bases, V lost 3 bases, and 9 bases had no gene match. The CDR3 loop reads CASSPEAGQVYNEQFF. In nucleotides, the CDR3 is TGTGCCAGCTCACCGGAAGCTGGACAGGTATACAATGAGCAGTTCTTC.

The rearrangement uses TRBV16 and TRBJ2-7; 8 bases match TRBD2. The CDR3 extends over 14 amino acids. Germline values: CDR1 KGHSY, CDR2 FQNENV. Trimming took 0 bases from V and 7 from J; bases not matched to a gene: 5. CDR3 in DNA: TGTGCCAGCAGCCAATCGGTAGCGGGAAAAGAGCAGTACTTC. Translation: CASSQSVAGKEQYF.

The chain carries TRBV19 and TRBJ2-2; 15 positions agree with TRBD2. V was clipped by 5 bases and J by 6 bases; unmatched bases: 10. In germline, CDR1 is LNHDA, CDR2 SQIVND (reference sequence). The CDR3 runs to 18 residues. The CDR3 loop is CASSVGLAGGSMSGELFF. The CDR3 coding sequence is TGTGCCAGTAGTGTCGGACTAGCGGGAGGGAGTATGTCCGGGGAGCTGTTTTTT. Using reference TRBV19 and TRBJ2-2 for the parts outside the CDR3, the full variable domain is DGGITQSPKYLFRKEGQNVTLSCEQNLNHDAMYWYRQDPGQGLRLIYYSQIVNDFQKGDIAEGYSVSREKKESFPLTVTSAQKNPTAFYLCASSVGLAGGSMSGELFFGEGSRLTVL.

The V gene is TRBV28, the J gene TRBJ1-1, with unresolved D. V gave up 3 bases and J gave up 12 bases, with 17 bases separating them. From germline, CDR1 is MDHEN and CDR2 SYDVKM. The CDR3 runs 13 residues. CDR3: CASSFGLLIATFF. The CDR3 coding sequence is TGTGCCAGCAGTTTCGGTCTACTCATAGCGACTTTCTTT.

The V and J genes are TRBV5-4 and TRBJ2-7, with D tentatively TRBD2 (7 bases). The V gene's germline CDR1 is SGHNT and CDR2 YYREEE (reference sequence). This CDR3 has 15 residues. V lost 5 bases to trimming and J lost 7 bases, with 22 bases between them. The CDR3 region has the DNA TGTGCCAGCAGTCCAGGTCGGGGGGCCCTCTTGGAGCAGTACTTC. Its translation: CASSPGRGALLEQYF.

The chain combines TRBV4-1 with TRBJ2-3, with TRBD2 as a possible D gene (5 bases). CDR3 length: 17 amino acids. Germline V gene lookup returns CDR1 MGHRA and CDR2 YSYEKL. The V end lost 1 base, the J end lost 4 bases, and 18 bases lay between the germline ends. The CDR3 protein is CASSQVGVARGSDTQYF. DNA of the CDR3: TGCGCCAGCAGCCAAGTGGGAGTAGCTCGGGGTTCAGATACGCAGTATTTT.

The rearrangement joins TRBV7-3 to TRBJ2-1; D might be TRBD2 (5 bases). Deletions cut 5 bases from V and 9 bases from J, with 14 bases between. Per germline, CDR1 SGHTA and CDR2 FQGTGA. The length of the CDR3 is 13 residues. CDR3 residues: CASSLLEGGEQFF. CDR3 sequence (DNA): TGTGCCAGCAGCCTTCTAGAGGGCGGTGAGCAGTTCTTC. The whole variable domain, filled in from reference TRBV7-3 and TRBJ2-1, reads GAGVSQTPSNKVTEKGKYVELRCDPISGHTALYWYRQSLGQGPEFLIYFQGTGAADDSGLPNDRFFAVRPEGSVSTLKIQRTERGDSAVYLCASSLLEGGEQFFGPGTRLTVL.

The genes are TRBV29-1 and TRBJ2-1; the D gene is possibly TRBD1 (6 bases). CDR3 length: 11 amino acids. Germline loops: CDR1 SQVTM, CDR2 ANQGSEA. V was pared by 6 bases and J by 7 bases, with 10 bases between. The CDR3 DNA sequence: TGCAGCGTGACCAGGGGAAATGAGCAGTTCTTC. It is translated as CSVTRGNEQFF.

This chain links TRBV10-3 with TRBJ1-3, with 8 bases matching TRBD1. CDR1 is ENHRY, CDR2 SYGVKD, per germline. The length of the CDR3 is 18 residues. V lost 0 bases and J lost 1; bases outside the gene matches: 8. DNA for the CDR3: TGTGCCATCAGTGAGTCAGGGCCAGGGGGCACGTCTGGAAACACCATATATTTT. This translates into CAISESGPGGTSGNTIYF.

This sequence joins TRBV9 and TRBJ2-5; 10 positions match TRBD1. This CDR3 contains 15 residues. Trimming removed 2 bases from V and 3 bases from J; junction bases left unmatched: 4. Per germline, CDR1 SGDLS and CDR2 YYNGEE. The CDR3 sequence is CASSVAGQGKETQYF. CDR3 DNA: TGTGCCAGCAGCGTTGCGGGACAGGGGAAAGAGACCCAGTACTTC.

This sequence joins TRBV27 and TRBJ1-5, with D maybe TRBD1 (5 bases). V was shortened by 6 bases and J by 4 bases, with 7 bases between the two germline ends. This CDR3 comprises 12 residues. The germline gives CDR1 MNHEY, CDR2 SMNVEV (reference sequence). CDR3: CASRDSNQPQHF. In nucleotides, the CDR3 is TGTGCCAGCAGAGACAGTAATCAGCCCCAGCATTTT.

The chain recombines TRBV11-2 with TRBJ2-3; TRBD2 might be the D (6 bases). In germline, CDR1 is SGHAT, CDR2 FQNNGV. This CDR3 is built from 15 residues. Trimming took 6 bases from V and 1 from J, leaving 14 bases between them. In DNA, the CDR3 is TGTGCCAGCAGGGGGGGAAGCAGCGGCACAGATACGCAGTATTTT. Residues: CASRGGSSGTDTQYF.

J is TRBJ1-1 and V is TRBV7-2, with D possibly matching TRBD1 (6 bases). This CDR3 comprises 14 residues. Germline loops: CDR1 SGHTA, CDR2 FQGNSA. V dropped 5 bases and J dropped 1 base, with 11 bases sitting between them. The CDR3 loop is CASSQGPGNTEAFF. CDR3 coding DNA: TGTGCCAGCAGCCAGGGGCCGGGGAACACTGAAGCTTTCTTT.

This chain links TRBV7-9 with TRBJ2-7, with TRBD2 matching 9 bases. This CDR3 is 14 amino acids long. Trimming removed 5 bases from V and 9 bases from J; junction bases left unmatched: 11. Per germline, CDR1 SEHNR and CDR2 FQNEAQ (reference sequence). The CDR3 is CASSRTSAYDGQYF. CDR3 bases: TGTGCCAGCAGCCGGACTAGCGCCTACGATGGGCAGTACTTC.

This clone was detected only once. The rearrangement joins TRBV6-6 to TRBJ1-4; 7 nucleotides line up with TRBD1. This CDR3 spans 12 amino acids. The germline gives CDR1 MNHNY, CDR2 SVGAGI (reference sequence). The V segment lost 6 bases and the J segment 7 bases; nucleotides outside the gene matches: 2. CDR3 nucleotides: TGTGCCAGCAGCCGGGACAGTGAAAAACTGTTTTTT. Translating it yields CASSRDSEKLFF.

V is TRBV30 and J is TRBJ2-7, with D possibly matching TRBD1 (5 bases). V was shortened by 3 bases and J by 4 bases, with 13 bases between the two germline ends. CDR3 size: 13 residues. The germline V gene encodes CDR1 GTSNPN and CDR2 SVGIG (reference sequence). The CDR3 spells CAWRTDGAYEQYF. CDR3 nucleotide sequence: TGTGCCTGGAGGACAGATGGGGCGTACGAGCAGTACTTC.